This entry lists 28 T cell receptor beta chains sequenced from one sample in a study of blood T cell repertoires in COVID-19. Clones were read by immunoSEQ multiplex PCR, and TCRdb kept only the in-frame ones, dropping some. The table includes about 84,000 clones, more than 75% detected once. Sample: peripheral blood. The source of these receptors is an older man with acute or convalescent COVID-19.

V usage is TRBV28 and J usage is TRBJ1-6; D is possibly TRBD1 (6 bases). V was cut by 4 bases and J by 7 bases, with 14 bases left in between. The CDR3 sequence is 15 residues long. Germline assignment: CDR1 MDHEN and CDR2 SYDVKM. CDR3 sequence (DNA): TGTGCCAGCAGTTCCCCACAGGGAGACAATTCACCCCTCCACTTT. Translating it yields CASSSPQGDNSPLHF.

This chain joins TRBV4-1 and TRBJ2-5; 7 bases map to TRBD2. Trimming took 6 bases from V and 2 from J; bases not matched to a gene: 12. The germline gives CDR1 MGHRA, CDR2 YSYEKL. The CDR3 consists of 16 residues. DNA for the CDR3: TGCGCCAGCAGGTCCGGACTAGGGACCGATCAAGAGACCCAGTACTTC. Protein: CASRSGLGTDQETQYF.

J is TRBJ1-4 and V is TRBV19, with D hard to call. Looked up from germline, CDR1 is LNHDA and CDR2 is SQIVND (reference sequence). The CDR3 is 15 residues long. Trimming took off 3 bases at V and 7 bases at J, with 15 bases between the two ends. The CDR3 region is CASSIREGSPEKLFF. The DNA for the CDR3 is TGTGCCAGTAGTATTCGAGAGGGATCGCCTGAAAAACTGTTTTTT.

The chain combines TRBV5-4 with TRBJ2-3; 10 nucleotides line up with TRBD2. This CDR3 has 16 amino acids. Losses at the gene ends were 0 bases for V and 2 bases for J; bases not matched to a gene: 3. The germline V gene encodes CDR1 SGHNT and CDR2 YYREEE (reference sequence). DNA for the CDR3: TGTGCCAGCAGCTTGGGGAGCGGGGGGGCCACAGATACGCAGTATTTT. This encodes CASSLGSGGATDTQYF.

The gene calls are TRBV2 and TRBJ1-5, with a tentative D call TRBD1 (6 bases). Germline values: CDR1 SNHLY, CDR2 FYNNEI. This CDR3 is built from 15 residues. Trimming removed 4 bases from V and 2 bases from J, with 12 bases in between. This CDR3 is CASSVEGVGNQPQHF. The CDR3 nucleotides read TGTGCCAGCAGTGTAGAGGGGGTCGGCAATCAGCCCCAGCATTTT.

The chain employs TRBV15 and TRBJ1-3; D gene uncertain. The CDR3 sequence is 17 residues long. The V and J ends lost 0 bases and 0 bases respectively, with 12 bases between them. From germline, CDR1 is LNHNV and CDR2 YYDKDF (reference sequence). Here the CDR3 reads CATSREATPRSGNTIYF. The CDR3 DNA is TGTGCCACCAGCAGAGAGGCGACACCTCGCTCTGGAAACACCATATATTTT.

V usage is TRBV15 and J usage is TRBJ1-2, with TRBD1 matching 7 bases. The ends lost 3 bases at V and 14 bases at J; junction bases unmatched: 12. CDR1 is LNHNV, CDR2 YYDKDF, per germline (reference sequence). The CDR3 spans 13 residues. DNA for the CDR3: TGTGCCACCAGCAGCCCCGGGACAGCTATTCGGACCTTC. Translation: CATSSPGTAIRTF.

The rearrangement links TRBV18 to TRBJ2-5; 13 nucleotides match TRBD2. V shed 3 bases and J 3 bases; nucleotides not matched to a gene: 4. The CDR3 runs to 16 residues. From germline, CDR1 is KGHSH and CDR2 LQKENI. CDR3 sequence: CASSPRTSGGKETQYF. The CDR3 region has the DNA TGTGCCAGCTCACCCCGGACTAGCGGGGGCAAAGAGACCCAGTACTTC.

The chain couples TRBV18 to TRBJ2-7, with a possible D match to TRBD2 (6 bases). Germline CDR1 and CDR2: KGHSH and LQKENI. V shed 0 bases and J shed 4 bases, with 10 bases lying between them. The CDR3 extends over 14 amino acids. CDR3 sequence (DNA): TGTGCCAGCTCACCACCGCGGGGCCCTTACGAGCAGTACTTC. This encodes CASSPPRGPYEQYF. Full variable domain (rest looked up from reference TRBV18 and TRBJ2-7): NAGVMQNPRHLVRRRGQEARLRCSPMKGHSHVYWYRQLPEEGLKFMVYLQKENIIDESGMPKERFSAEFPKEGPSILRIQQVVRGDSAAYFCASSPPRGPYEQYFGPGTRLTVT.

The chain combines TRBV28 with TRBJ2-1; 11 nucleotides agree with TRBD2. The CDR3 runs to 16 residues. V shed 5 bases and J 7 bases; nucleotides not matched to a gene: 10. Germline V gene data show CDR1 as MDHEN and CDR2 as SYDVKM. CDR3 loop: CASSPLLAGETNEQFF. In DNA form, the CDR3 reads TGTGCCAGCAGTCCCCTACTAGCGGGAGAGACGAATGAGCAGTTCTTC.

CDR3: CASSIGQGEYEQYF. The CDR3 DNA reads TGTGCCAGTAGTATTGGGCAGGGGGAGTACGAGCAGTACTTC. The chain couples TRBV19 to TRBJ2-7; 7 bases line up with TRBD1. Germline trimming cut 3 bases from V and 4 bases from J; bases unmatched to any gene: 6. Looked up from germline, CDR1 is LNHDA and CDR2 is SQIVND (reference sequence). The CDR3 extends over 14 amino acids.

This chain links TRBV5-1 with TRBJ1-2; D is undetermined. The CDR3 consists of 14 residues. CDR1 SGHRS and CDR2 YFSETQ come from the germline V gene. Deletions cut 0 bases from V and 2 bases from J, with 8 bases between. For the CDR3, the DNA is TGCGCCAGCAGCTTGGACAGATACAACTATGGCTACACCTTC. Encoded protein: CASSLDRYNYGYTF. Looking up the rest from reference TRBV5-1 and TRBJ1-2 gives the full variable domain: KAGVTQTPRYLIKTRGQQVTLSCSPISGHRSVSWYQQTPGQGLQFLFEYFSETQRNKGNFPGRFSGRQFSNSRSEMNVSTLELGDSALYLCASSLDRYNYGYTFGSGTRLTVV.

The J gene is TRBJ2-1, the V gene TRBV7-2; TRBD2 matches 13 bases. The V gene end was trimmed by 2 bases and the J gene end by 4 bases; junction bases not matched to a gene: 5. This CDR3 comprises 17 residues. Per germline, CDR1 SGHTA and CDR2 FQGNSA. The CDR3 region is CASSLRGLAGAYNEQFF. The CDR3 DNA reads TGTGCCAGCAGCTTAAGAGGACTAGCGGGGGCGTACAATGAGCAGTTCTTC.

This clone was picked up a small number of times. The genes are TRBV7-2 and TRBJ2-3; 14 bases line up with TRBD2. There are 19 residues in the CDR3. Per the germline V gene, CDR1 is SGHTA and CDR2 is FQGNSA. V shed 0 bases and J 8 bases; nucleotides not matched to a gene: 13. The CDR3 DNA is TGTGCCAGCAGCTTAGCGCGGACTAGCGGGGGGACCTCACAGGTTACGCAGTATTTT. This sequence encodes CASSLARTSGGTSQVTQYF.

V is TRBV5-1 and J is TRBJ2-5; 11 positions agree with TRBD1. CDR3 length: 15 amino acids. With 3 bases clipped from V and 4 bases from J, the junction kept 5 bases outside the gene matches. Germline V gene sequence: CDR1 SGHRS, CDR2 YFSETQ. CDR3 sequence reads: CASSSGQGAGETQYF. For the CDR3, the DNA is TGCGCCAGCAGCTCTGGACAGGGGGCAGGAGAGACCCAGTACTTC. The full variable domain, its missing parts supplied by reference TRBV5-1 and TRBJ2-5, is KAGVTQTPRYLIKTRGQQVTLSCSPISGHRSVSWYQQTPGQGLQFLFEYFSETQRNKGNFPGRFSGRQFSNSRSEMNVSTLELGDSALYLCASSSGQGAGETQYFGPGTRLLVL.

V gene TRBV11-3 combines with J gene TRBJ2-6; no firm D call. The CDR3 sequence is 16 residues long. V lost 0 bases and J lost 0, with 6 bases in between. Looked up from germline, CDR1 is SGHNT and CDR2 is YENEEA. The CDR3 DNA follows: TGTGCCAGCAGCTTAGAATTTAGCTCTGGGGCCAACGTCCTGACTTTC. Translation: CASSLEFSSGANVLTF.

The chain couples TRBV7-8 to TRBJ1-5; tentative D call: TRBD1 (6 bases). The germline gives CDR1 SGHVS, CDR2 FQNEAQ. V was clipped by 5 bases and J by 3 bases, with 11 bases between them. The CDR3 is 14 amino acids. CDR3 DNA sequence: TGTGCCAGCAGCCTAGGGACACTCAATCAGCCCCAGCATTTT. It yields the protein CASSLGTLNQPQHF.

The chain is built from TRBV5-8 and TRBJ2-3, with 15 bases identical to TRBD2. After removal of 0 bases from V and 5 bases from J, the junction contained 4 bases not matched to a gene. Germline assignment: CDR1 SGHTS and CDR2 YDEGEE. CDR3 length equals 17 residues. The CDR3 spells CASSLAGTSGGKDTQYF. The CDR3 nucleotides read TGTGCCAGCAGCTTGGCCGGGACTAGCGGGGGGAAAGATACGCAGTATTTT.

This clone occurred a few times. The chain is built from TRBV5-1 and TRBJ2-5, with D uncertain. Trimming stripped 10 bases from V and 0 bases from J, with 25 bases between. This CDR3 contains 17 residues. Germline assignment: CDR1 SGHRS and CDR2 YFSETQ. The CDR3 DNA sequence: TGCGCCGGCGCTAAATACGTACGGCAGGCCGACCAAGAGACCCAGTACTTC. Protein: CAGAKYVRQADQETQYF.

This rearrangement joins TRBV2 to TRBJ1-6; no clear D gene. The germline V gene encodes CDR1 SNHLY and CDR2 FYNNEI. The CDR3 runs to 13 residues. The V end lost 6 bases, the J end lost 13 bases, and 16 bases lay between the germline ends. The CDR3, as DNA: TGTGCCAGCAGGCGGGCTCCCCTAGATCCCCTCCACTTT. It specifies CASRRAPLDPLHF. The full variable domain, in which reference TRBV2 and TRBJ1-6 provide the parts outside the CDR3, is EPEVTQTPSHQVTQMGQEVILRCVPISNHLYFYWYRQILGQKVEFLVSFYNNEISEKSEIFDDQFSVERPDGSNFTLKIRSTKLEDSAMYFCASRRAPLDPLHFGNGTRLTVT.

CDR3 sequence: CASSLLPYNEQFF. In nucleotides, the CDR3 is TGTGCCAGCTCACTACTACCCTACAATGAGCAGTTCTTC. This sequence joins TRBV18 and TRBJ2-1; no firm D call. The CDR3 spans 13 residues. V was clipped by 4 bases and J by 2 bases, with 6 bases between them. The germline V gene encodes CDR1 KGHSH and CDR2 LQKENI.

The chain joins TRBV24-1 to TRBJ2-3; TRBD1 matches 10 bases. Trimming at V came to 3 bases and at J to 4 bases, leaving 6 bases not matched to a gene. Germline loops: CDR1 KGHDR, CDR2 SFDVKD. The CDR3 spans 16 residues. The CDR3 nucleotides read TGTGCCACCAGTGATGCGGACAGGGGGTCTGCAGATACGCAGTATTTT. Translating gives CATSDADRGSADTQYF.

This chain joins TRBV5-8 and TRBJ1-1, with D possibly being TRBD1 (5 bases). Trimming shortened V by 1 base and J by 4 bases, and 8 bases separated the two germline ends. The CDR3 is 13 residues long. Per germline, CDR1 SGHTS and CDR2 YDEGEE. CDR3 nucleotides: TGTGCCAGCAGCTTGCGGGGGGTCACTGAAGCTTTCTTT. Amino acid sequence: CASSLRGVTEAFF.

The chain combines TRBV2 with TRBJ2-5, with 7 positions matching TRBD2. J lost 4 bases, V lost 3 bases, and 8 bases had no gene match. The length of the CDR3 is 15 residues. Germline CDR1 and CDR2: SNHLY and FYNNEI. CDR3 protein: CASSEASGGGETQYF. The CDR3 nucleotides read TGTGCCAGCAGTGAGGCTAGCGGCGGGGGAGAGACCCAGTACTTC.

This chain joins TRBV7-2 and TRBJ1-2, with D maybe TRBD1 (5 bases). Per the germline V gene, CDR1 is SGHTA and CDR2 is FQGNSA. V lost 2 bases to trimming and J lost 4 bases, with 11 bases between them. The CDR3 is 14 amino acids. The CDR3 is CASSLPGGVYGYTF. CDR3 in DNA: TGTGCCAGCAGCTTACCGGGGGGGGTCTATGGCTACACCTTC.

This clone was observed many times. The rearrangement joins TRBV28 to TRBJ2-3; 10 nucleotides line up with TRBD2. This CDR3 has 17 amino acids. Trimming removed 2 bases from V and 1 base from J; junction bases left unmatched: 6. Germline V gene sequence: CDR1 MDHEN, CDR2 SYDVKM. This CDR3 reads CASSLASSGSGTDTQYF. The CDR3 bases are TGTGCCAGCAGTTTAGCGTCTAGCGGGAGCGGCACAGATACGCAGTATTTT.

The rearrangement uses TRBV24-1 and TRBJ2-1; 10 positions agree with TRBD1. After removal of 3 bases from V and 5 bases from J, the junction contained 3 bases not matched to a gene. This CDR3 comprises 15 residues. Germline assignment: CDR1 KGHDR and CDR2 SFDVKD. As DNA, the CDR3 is TGTGCCACCAGTGATACCGGGACAGGGGACAATGAGCAGTTCTTC. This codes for CATSDTGTGDNEQFF.

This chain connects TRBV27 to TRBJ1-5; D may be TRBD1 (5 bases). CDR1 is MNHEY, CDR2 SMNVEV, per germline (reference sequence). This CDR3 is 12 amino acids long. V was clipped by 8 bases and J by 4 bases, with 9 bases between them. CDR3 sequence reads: CASSGGNQPQHF. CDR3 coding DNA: TGTGCCAGCTCCGGGGGGAATCAGCCCCAGCATTTT.